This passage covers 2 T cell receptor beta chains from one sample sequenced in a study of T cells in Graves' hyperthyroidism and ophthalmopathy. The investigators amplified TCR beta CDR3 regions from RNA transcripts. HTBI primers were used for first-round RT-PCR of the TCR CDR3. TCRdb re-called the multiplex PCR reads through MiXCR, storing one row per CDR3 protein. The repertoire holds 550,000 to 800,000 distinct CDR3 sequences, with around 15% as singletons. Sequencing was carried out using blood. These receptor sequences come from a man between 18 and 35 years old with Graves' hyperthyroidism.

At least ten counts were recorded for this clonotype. CDR3 DNA: TGTGCCAGCAGTTTATCGAACAACCGTGAGACCCAGTACTTC. It translates to CASSLSNNRETQYF. The chain combines TRBV28 with TRBJ2-5; D is uncertain. Per the germline V gene, CDR1 is MDHEN and CDR2 is SYDVKM. This CDR3 is 14 amino acids long. Trimming pared 1 base from V and 5 bases from J, leaving 11 bases between.

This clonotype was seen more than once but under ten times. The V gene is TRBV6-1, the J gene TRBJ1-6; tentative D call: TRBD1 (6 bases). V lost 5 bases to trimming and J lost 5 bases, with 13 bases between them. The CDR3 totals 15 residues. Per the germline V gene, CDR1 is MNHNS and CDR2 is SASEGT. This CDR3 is CASSPPKGDNSPLHF. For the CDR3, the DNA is TGTGCCAGCAGTCCCCCGAAGGGGGATAATTCACCCCTCCACTTT.